A single T cell receptor (beta chain) is shown here with its context. What it recognizes is unknown. CDR3 length: 13 residues. V was clipped by 4 bases and J by 6 bases, with 14 bases between them. The V gene's germline CDR1 is SGHRS and CDR2 YFSETQ. Profiling relied on immunoSEQ multiplex PCR, and the TCRdb table lists in-frame clones only, not all of them. This repertoire shows about 200,000 clones, 60% to 80% found once; its top ten account for over 9.5%. This sample was taken from a study of cytotoxic CD8 clonotypes in ibrutinib-treated CLL. Overall study results and limits: Clonality climbed at ibrutinib response, then dropped toward baseline at progression.

Around 2 micrograms of genomic DNA from cryopreserved PBMCs went into TCR beta libraries. This receptor was obtained from a human donor with chronic lymphocytic leukemia. The sequencing here drew on PBMCs, taken after 12 months of ibrutinib treatment. V gene TRBV5-1 combines with J gene TRBJ2-7; TRBD1 might be the D (7 bases). CDR3 in DNA: TGCGCCAGCAGCGCGGGGACAGCATCCGAGCAGTACTTC. Translation gives CASSAGTASEQYF.